The rows below give T cell receptor beta chains drawn from one sample of a study of cytomegalovirus exposure and HLA in healthy donors. TCRdb's copy holds only in-frame clones and misses some; the assay was immunoSEQ multiplex PCR. The table shows around 120,000 clones, with approximately 80% occurring only once. The sample was PBMCs. The receptor set was obtained from a woman aged 25 to 45 in good health and CMV-seronegative. Both conserved end residues are part of each CDR3. D genes are given only for firm matches. A clone size is listed for some rows: how often the clone was seen (once, few, many), or a class if it is expanded.

.,TRBJ1-2,.,TRBV28,TGTGCCACCCATCGATCCTTGGACAGCCTGAACTATGGCTACACCTTC,CATHRSLDSLNYGYTF
.,TRBJ2-5,.,TRBV27,TGTGCCAGCAGTACCCCCACAGGGCGAGAGACCCAGTACTTC,CASSTPTGRETQYF
.,TRBJ2-5,.,TRBV6-1,TGTGCCAGCAAGGTAGCGTACCAAGAGACCCAGTACTTC,CASKVAYQETQYF
.,TRBJ2-5,.,TRBV6-6,TGTGCCAGCAGCAGCCTGTCTGGGGCCCAAGAGACCCAGTACTTC,CASSSLSGAQETQYF
.,TRBJ2-7,TRBD1,TRBV10-3,TGTGCCATCAAGGGAACGGGACAGGCCCCCTCCTACGAGCAGTACTTC,CAIKGTGQAPSYEQYF
.,TRBJ2-5,TRBD2,TRBV13,TGTGCCAGCAGCTTAATGGCGGGAGAGGATCAAGAGACCCAGTACTTC,CASSLMAGEDQETQYF
.,TRBJ1-1,.,TRBV25-1,TGTGCCAGCAGTGAATTCAGGTCGAACACTGAAGCTTTCTTT,CASSEFRSNTEAFF
.,TRBJ2-1,TRBD2,TRBV28,TGTGCCAGCAGTCCGAGACTAGCAGGATCCTACAATGAGCAGTTCTTC,CASSPRLAGSYNEQFF
.,TRBJ2-7,.,TRBV30,TGTGCCTGGGGGAAAGGGAGATACGAGCAGTACTTC,CAWGKGRYEQYF
.,TRBJ2-5,TRBD1,TRBV28,TGTGCCAGCAGGGCAACAGGGGGCGGTGAGACCCAGTACTTC,CASRATGGGETQYF
.,TRBJ1-2,TRBD1,TRBV6-6,TGTGCCAGCAGTCCCCCGAGACAGGGGTCGGATGGCTACACCTTC,CASSPPRQGSDGYTF
.,TRBJ1-1,.,TRBV7-9,TGTGCCAGCAGCGATCAGGAGGACACTGAAGCTTTCTTT,CASSDQEDTEAFF
once,TRBJ2-5,TRBD1,TRBV2,TGTGCCAGCAGGACCGAACAGGGGAGCAAAGAGACCCAGTACTTC,CASRTEQGSKETQYF
.,TRBJ1-1,.,TRBV19,TGTGCCAGTAGTAAGGGCCAGGGTAGCACTGAAGCTTTCTTT,CASSKGQGSTEAFF
.,TRBJ1-4,.,TRBV4-1,TGCGCCAGCAGCCAAGTATCAGGGCTCGAAAAACTGTTTTTT,CASSQVSGLEKLFF
once,TRBJ1-1,.,TRBV6-6,TGTGCCACCCTCGGGTGGACTGAAGCTTTCTTT,CATLGWTEAFF
.,TRBJ1-1,.,TRBV18,TGTGCCAGCTCAGAGACAGGAGCGAACACTGAAGCTTTCTTT,CASSETGANTEAFF
.,TRBJ1-4,.,TRBV15,TGTGCCACCAGCACCCAACAGGGCGAAAACGAAAAACTGTTTTTT,CATSTQQGENEKLFF